This TCR beta chain was recorded in a study of T cells in Graves' hyperthyroidism and ophthalmopathy. The study, taken as a whole, reports: A model of 13 V-J pairs discriminated ophthalmopathy from stable hyperthyroidism.

Diagnoses rested on clinical symptoms, serum thyroxine and TRAb, thyroid ultrasound and orbital computed tomography. This CDR3 is 14 amino acids long. V lost 4 bases and J 7 bases, leaving 17 bases between the germline ends. CDR1 LNHDA and CDR2 SQIVND come from the germline V gene (reference sequence). Researchers took RNA transcripts and amplified the TCR beta CDR3 regions from them. HTBI primers drove first-round RT-PCR of the TCR CDR3. One entry per CDR3 protein results from TCRdb running MiXCR on the multiplex PCR reads. This table holds roughly 180,000 distinct CDR3 sequences, 8% to 9.5% found once. There are many counts of this clonotype. Its cognate antigen is unknown.

The rearrangement joins TRBV19 to TRBJ2-7; D might be TRBD1 (5 bases). The sequence came from a woman between 18 and 30 years old with Graves' hyperthyroidism that later progressed to Graves' ophthalmopathy. The sequencing sample was made of blood. The CDR3 here is CASSTTGQVSEQYF. For the CDR3, the DNA is TGTGCCAGTAGTACCACAGGTCAAGTCAGTGAGCAGTACTTC. Full variable domain (outside the CDR3, taken from reference TRBV19 and TRBJ2-7): DGGITQSPKYLFRKEGQNVTLSCEQNLNHDAMYWYRQDPGQGLRLIYYSQIVNDFQKGDIAEGYSVSREKKESFPLTVTSAQKNPTAFYLCASSTTGQVSEQYFGPGTRLTVT.